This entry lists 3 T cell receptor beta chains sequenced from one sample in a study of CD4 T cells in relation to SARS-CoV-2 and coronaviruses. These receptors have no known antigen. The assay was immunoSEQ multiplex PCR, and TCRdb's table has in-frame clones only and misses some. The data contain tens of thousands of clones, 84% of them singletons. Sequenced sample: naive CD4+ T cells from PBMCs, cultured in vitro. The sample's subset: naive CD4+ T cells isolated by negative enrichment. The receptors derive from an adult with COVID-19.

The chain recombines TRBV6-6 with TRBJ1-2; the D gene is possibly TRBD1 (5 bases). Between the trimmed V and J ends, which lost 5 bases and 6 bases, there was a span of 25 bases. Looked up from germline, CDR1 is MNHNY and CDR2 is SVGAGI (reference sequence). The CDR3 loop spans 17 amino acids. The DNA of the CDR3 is TGTGCCAGCAGTCTTTCTCTGTCCGGGACGGACCGAAATGGCTACACCTTC. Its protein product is CASSLSLSGTDRNGYTF.

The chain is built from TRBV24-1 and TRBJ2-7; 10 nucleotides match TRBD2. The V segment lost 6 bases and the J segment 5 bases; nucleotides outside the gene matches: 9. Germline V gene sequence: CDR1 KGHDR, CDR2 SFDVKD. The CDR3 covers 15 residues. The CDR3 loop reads CATSPDTSGTHEQYF. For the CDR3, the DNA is TGTGCCACCAGTCCAGACACTAGCGGGACTCACGAGCAGTACTTC.

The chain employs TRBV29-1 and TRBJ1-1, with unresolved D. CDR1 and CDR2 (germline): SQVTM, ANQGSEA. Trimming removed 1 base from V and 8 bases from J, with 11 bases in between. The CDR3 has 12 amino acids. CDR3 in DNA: TGCAGCGTTGAAGTTGCGGGGTTCGAAGCTTTCTTT. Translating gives CSVEVAGFEAFF.